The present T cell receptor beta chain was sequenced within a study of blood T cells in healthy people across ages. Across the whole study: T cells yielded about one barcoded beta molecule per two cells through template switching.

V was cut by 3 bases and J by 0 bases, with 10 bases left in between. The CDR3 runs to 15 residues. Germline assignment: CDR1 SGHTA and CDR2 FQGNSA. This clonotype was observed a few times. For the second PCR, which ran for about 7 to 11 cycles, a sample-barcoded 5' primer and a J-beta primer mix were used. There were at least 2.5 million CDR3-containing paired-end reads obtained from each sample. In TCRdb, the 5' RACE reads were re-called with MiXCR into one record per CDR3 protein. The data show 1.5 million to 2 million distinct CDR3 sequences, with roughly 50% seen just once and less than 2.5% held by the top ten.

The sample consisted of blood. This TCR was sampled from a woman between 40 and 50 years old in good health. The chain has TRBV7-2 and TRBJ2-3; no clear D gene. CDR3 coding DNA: TGTGCCAGCAGCTTTGGACGGCCTAGCACAGATACGCAGTATTTT. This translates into CASSFGRPSTDTQYF.